This TCR beta chain came from a study of a mutant IDH1 vaccine in newly diagnosed glioma. At the level of the study: Vaccination followed radiotherapy alone by 4-6 weeks, or accompanied temozolomide cycles.

The sample's time point: week 11, during vaccination. The content of each vaccine dose was 300 ug of mutant IDH1 20-mer peptide, and topical imiquimod accompanied it. Germline CDR1 LNHDA, CDR2 SQIVND (reference sequence). The CDR3 is made up of 12 amino acids. Trimming removed 5 bases from V and 3 bases from J, with 6 bases in between. Here immunoSEQ multiplex PCR was the method, and the copy in TCRdb shows in-frame clones only, minus some. The sample contains tens of thousands of clones, 70% to 80% of which appear only once. Points on this clone: The antigen remains undetermined.

The J gene is TRBJ2-3, the V gene TRBV19, with D unclear. The specimen comprised PBMCs, sampled from a glioma patient whose treatment included an IDH1 peptide vaccine. This receptor was identified in a man aged 40-50 years with glioma. CDR3 in DNA: TGTGCCAGTAGTCCCGGGACAGATACGCAGTATTTT. This sequence encodes CASSPGTDTQYF.